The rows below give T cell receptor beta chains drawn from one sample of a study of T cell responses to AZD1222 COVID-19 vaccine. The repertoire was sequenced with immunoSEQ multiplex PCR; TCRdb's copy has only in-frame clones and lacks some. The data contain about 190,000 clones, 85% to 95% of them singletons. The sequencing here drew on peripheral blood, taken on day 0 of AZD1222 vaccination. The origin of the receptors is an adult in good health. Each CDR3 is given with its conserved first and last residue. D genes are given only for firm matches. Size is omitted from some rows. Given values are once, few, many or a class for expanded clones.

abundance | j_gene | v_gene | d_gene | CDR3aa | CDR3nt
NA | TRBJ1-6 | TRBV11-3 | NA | CASSLDSNSPLHF | TGTGCCAGCAGCTTAGATAGTAATTCACCCCTCCACTTT
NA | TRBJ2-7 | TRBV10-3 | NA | CAIRPEGSYEQYF | TGTGCCATCAGACCGGAAGGATCCTACGAGCAGTACTTC
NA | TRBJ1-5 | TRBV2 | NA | CASRDRNQPQHF | TGTGCCAGCAGGGACAGAAATCAGCCCCAGCATTTT
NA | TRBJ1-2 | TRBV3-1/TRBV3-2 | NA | CASSFGALYGYTF | TGTGCCAGCAGTTTCGGGGCCCTCTATGGCTACACCTTC
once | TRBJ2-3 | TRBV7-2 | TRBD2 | CASSLNGGGLDTQYF | TGTGCCAGCAGCTTGAACGGGGGGGGGCTGGATACGCAGTATTTT
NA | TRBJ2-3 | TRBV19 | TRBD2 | CASSRRAGLSTDTQYF | TGTGCCAGTAGTCGTAGAGCGGGGCTATCCACAGATACGCAGTATTTT
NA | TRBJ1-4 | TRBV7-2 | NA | CASSNFPGQHNEKLFF | TGTGCCAGCAGCAATTTTCCAGGACAGCATAATGAAAAACTGTTTTTT
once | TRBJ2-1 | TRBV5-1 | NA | CASSLGGQISYNEQFF | TGCGCCAGCAGCCTGGGAGGACAGATCTCCTACAATGAGCAGTTCTTC
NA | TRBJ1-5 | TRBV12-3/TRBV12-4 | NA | CASSQQGPRPQHF | TGTGCCAGCAGCCAACAGGGCCCTCGGCCCCAGCATTTT
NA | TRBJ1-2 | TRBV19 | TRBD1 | CASSIVGTGTDYGYTF | TGTGCCAGTAGTATAGTGGGGACAGGAACGGACTATGGCTACACCTTC
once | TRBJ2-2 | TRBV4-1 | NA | CASSQEMRFTGELFF | TGCGCCAGCAGCCAAGAAATGAGGTTTACCGGGGAGCTGTTTTTT
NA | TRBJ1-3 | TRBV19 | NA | CASSPGTHHSGNTIYF | TGTGCCAGTAGTCCTGGGACTCACCACTCTGGAAACACCATATATTTT
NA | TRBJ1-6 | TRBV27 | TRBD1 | CASSFLRTQGVRDSPLHF | TGTGCCAGCAGTTTTTTACGAACACAGGGGGTCAGGGATTCACCCCTCCACTTT
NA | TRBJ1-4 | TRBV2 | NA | CASRQQAEKLFF | TGTGCCAGCAGGCAACAGGCTGAAAAACTGTTTTTT
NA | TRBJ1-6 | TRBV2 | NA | CASRVRAPGPPLHF | TGTGCCAGCAGGGTCCGGGCCCCCGGTCCACCCCTCCACTTT
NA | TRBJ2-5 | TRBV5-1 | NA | CASRWDAETQYF | TGCGCCAGCAGATGGGACGCGGAGACCCAGTACTTC
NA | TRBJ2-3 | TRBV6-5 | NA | CASRNRDPRRDTQYF | TGTGCCAGCAGAAACCGGGACCCCCGAAGAGATACGCAGTATTTT
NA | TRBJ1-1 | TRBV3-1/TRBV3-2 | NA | CASSQPFVAGNTEAFF | TGTGCCAGCAGCCAACCCTTTGTTGCCGGGAACACTGAAGCTTTCTTT
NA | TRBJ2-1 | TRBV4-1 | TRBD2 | CASSVGLGMFNEQFF | TGCGCCAGCAGCGTCGGACTAGGTATGTTCAATGAGCAGTTCTTC
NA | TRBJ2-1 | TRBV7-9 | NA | CARGVGNSYNEQFF | TGTGCCCGAGGTGTTGGGAACTCCTACAATGAGCAGTTCTTC
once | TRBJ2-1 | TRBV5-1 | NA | CASSLASDSRYNEQFF | TGCGCCAGCAGCTTGGCCTCGGACAGCAGATACAATGAGCAGTTCTTC
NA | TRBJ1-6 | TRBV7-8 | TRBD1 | CASSLGTGINSPLHF | TGTGCCAGCAGCTTGGGGACAGGGATTAATTCACCCCTCCACTTT
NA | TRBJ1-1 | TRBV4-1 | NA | CASSWGGRDTEAFF | TGCGCCAGCAGCTGGGGCGGGAGGGACACTGAAGCTTTCTTT
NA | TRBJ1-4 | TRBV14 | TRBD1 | CASSRDRASTNEKLFF | TGTGCCAGCAGTCGGGACAGGGCCTCAACTAATGAAAAACTGTTTTTT
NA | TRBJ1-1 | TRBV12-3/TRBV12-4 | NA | CASSLAVSRAFF | TGTGCCAGCAGTTTAGCGGTGAGTAGGGCTTTCTTT
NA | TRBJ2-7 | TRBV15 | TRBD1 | CATSKGTVSYEQYF | TGTGCCACCAGCAAAGGGACAGTCTCCTACGAGCAGTACTTC
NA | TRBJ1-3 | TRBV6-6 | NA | CASSYSGYSANTIYF | TGTGCCAGCAGTTACTCCGGGTATAGCGCAAACACCATATATTTT
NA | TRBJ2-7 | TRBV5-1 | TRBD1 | CASSLNRGDYEQYF | TGCGCCAGCAGCTTGAACAGGGGAGATTACGAGCAGTACTTC
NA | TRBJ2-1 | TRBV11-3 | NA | CASSLDRGYNNEQFF | TGTGCCAGCAGCTTAGACAGGGGTTACAACAATGAGCAGTTCTTC
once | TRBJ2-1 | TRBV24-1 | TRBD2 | CATSDSLAGGLNEQFF | TGTGCCACCAGTGATTCCCTAGCGGGGGGGCTCAATGAGCAGTTCTTC
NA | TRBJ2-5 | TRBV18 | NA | CASSPGALGQETQYF | TGTGCCAGCTCACCGGGGGCCCTAGGACAAGAGACCCAGTACTTC
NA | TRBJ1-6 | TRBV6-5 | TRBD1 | CASSYSKGQGTSPLHF | TGTGCCAGCAGTTACTCGAAGGGACAGGGGACTTCACCCCTCCACTTT
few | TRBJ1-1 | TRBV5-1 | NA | CASITGEKAFF | TGCGCCAGCATAACCGGGGAAAAAGCTTTCTTT
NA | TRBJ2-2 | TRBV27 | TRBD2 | CASSLLRGAHTGELFF | TGTGCCAGCAGTTTACTGCGGGGGGCCCACACCGGGGAGCTGTTTTTT
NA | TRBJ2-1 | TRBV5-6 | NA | CASSLAFLTPNEQFF | TGTGCCAGCAGCTTGGCTTTTCTAACTCCCAATGAGCAGTTCTTC
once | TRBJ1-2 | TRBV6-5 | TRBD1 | CASRGTGGRGYTF | TGTGCCAGCAGGGGGACAGGGGGCCGGGGCTACACCTTC
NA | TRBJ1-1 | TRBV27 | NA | CASSFLGSTEAFF | TGTGCCAGCAGTTTCCTAGGGTCCACTGAAGCTTTCTTT
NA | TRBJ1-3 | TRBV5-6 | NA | CASSFYRISGNTIYF | TGTGCCAGCAGCTTCTACAGGATCTCTGGAAACACCATATATTTT
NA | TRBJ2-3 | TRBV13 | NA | CASSVREFTDTQYF | TGTGCCAGCAGCGTCCGGGAGTTCACAGATACGCAGTATTTT
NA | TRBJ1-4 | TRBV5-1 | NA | CASSPTGSNEKLFF | TGCGCCAGCAGCCCCACAGGTTCCAATGAAAAACTGTTTTTT
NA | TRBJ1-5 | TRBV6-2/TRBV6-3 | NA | CASSSDVRGAQPQHF | TGTGCCAGCAGTTCGGACGTCCGCGGGGCTCAGCCCCAGCATTTT
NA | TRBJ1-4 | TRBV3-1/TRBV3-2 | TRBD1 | CASSQGTTGPRGTNEKLFF | TGTGCCAGCAGCCAAGGAACGACAGGACCCAGGGGGACTAATGAAAAACTGTTTTTT
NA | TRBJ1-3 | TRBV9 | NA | CASSVATGYSGNTIYF | TGTGCCAGCAGCGTAGCTACGGGGTACTCTGGAAACACCATATATTTT
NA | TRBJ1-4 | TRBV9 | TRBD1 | CASSVGTGDEKLFF | TGTGCCAGCTCGGTCGGGACAGGGGATGAAAAACTGTTTTTT
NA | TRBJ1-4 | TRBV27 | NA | CASSPPPGGGEKLFF | TGTGCCAGCAGTCCCCCCCCGGGCGGGGGTGAAAAACTGTTTTTT
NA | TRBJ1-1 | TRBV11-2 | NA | CASKKGADMNTEAFF | TGTGCCAGCAAGAAAGGGGCGGACATGAACACTGAAGCTTTCTTT
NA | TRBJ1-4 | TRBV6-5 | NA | CASSYMSTNEKLFF | TGTGCCAGCAGTTATATGTCAACTAATGAAAAACTGTTTTTT
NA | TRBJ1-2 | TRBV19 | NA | CASSIALGGLSSYGYTF | TGTGCCAGTAGTATAGCTCTCGGGGGTCTGAGTTCATATGGCTACACCTTC
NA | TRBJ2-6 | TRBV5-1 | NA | CASSPSSGSGANVLTF | TGCGCCAGCAGCCCGTCGTCCGGCTCTGGGGCCAACGTCCTGACTTTC